These T cell receptor beta chains were read from a single sample in a study of T cell responses to AZD1222 COVID-19 vaccine. The data were produced by immunoSEQ multiplex PCR, yet TCRdb's version contains in-frame clones alone and is incomplete. The sample includes about 150,000 clones, 85% to 95% of them seen just once. Sequencing was performed on peripheral blood, taken on day 0 of AZD1222 vaccination. These TCRs come from an adult in good health. Each CDR3 is given with its conserved first and last residue.

>TRBJ1-1|TRBV7-9
CASSFRSDPNTEAFF
>TRBJ1-6|TRBV7-8
CASSFTAGTYNSPLHF
>TRBJ1-1|TRBV5-4
CASSTPGAREGTEAFF
>TRBJ2-3|TRBV7-3
CASSLKGPEDTQYF
>TRBJ1-2|TRBV5-1
CASSLQAQAVYGYTF
>TRBJ1-2|TRBV4-1
CASNWGVSGNYGYTF
>TRBJ1-6|TRBV9
CASSVGQGTYNSPLHF
>TRBJ2-2|TRBV9
CASSFRAGTGELFF
>TRBJ1-1|TRBV12-3/TRBV12-4
CASSLQGVTEAFF
>TRBJ1-4|TRBV6-5
CASRGTGTANEKLFF
>TRBJ1-1|TRBV19
CASSTQRNAMNTEAFF
>TRBJ2-1|TRBV4-2
CASSQVVGGDSGRIEQFF
>TRBJ2-7|TRBV28
CASSFGGTGAYEQYF
>TRBJ1-1|TRBV7-9
CASSLSGVGTEAFF
>TRBJ1-1|TRBV18
CASSSPRAPREAFF
>TRBJ2-7|TRBV5-5
CASSSRGGHQTYEQYF
>TRBJ1-1|TRBV21-1
CASSHPGALNTEAFF
>TRBJ2-3|TRBV5-1
CASTQTGLVTDTQYF
>TRBJ1-4|TRBV25-1
CASSETGSGDEKLFF
>TRBJ2-1|TRBV6-5
CASSFEKRGSDEQFF
>TRBJ1-4|TRBV19
CASTHLTGREKLFF
>TRBJ1-3|TRBV7-6
CASSQGPISGNTIYF
>TRBJ1-1|TRBV3-1/TRBV3-2
CASSRGENTEAFF
>TRBJ2-3|TRBV27
CASSSRWDTQYF
>TRBJ2-3|TRBV7-3
CASSATSGFGNTQYF
>TRBJ1-1|TRBV6-1
CASSELGRGKMNTEAFF
>TRBJ1-3|TRBV5-1
CASSNVGGNTIYF
>TRBJ2-2|TRBV7-2
CASSRGASGVNTGELFF
>TRBJ1-1|TRBV6-5
CASAVRAREHRAFF
>TRBJ1-2|TRBV7-9
CASSHSPPRGYTF
>TRBJ1-6|TRBV7-2
CASSSQGSSPLHF
>TRBJ2-3|TRBV2
CASTFGPDTQYF
>TRBJ2-7|TRBV7-8
CASSLVASGGGAYEQYF
>TRBJ1-1|TRBV9
CASSVGRATTEAFF
>TRBJ1-5|TRBV25-1
CASSTRQGASQPQHF
>TRBJ1-2|TRBV5-6
CASSWGTGGDSYGYTF
>TRBJ1-5|TRBV14
CASSQAVHQPQHF
>TRBJ1-4|TRBV5-1
CASSPDRVNEKLFF
>TRBJ2-5|TRBV27
CASSWWGGGETQYF
>TRBJ1-3|TRBV30
CAWDQPDRSSGNTIYF